This T cell receptor beta chain comes out of a study of shared clonotypes between healthy human individuals. Study-wide results and limits: Clonotype sharing across donors was expected to vary with sequencing depth. Non-shared clonotypes showed lower generation probabilities than clonotypes common to all four donors. Rarefaction demonstrated incomplete sorted-subset sequencing despite large depth.

Sequencing used immunoSEQ multiplex PCR; TCRdb keeps in-frame clones, though not all of them. The sample has over 2 million clones; about 90% are singletons. CD4+ cells underwent separation, giving CD45RA+ naive and CD45RA-negative memory subsets. This clone was recorded only once. Its antigen is undetermined. V trimming: 6 bases; J trimming: 1 base; junction bases outside the gene matches: 8. Germline CDR1 LNHDA, CDR2 SQIVND (reference sequence). The CDR3 contains 16 residues. Sequencing was done on a sample of naive CD4+ T cells from PBMCs. The subset here: CD45RA+ positively selected. This chain links TRBV19 with TRBJ1-5; TRBD1 aligns across 8 bases. The receptor was derived from a man between 18 and 35 years old in good health. Some clones in this sample may be carry-over from other donors' samples. This CDR3 reads CASRIQGGLSNQPQHF. CDR3 nucleotide sequence: TGTGCCAGTAGGATACAGGGGGGATTAAGCAATCAGCCCCAGCATTTT.